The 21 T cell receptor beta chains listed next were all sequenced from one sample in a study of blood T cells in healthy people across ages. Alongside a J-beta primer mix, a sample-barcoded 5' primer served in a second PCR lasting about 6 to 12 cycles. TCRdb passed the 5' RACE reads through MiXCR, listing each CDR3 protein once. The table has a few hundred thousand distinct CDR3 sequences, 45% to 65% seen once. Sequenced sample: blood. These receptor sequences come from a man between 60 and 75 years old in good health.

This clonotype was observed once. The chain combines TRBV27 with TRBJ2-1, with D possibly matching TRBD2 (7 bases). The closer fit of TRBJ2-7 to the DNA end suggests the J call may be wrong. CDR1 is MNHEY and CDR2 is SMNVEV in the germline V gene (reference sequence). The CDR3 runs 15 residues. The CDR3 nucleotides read TGTGCCAGCAGTTTAAAGGGGGGGTGGGACAATGAGCAGTACTTC. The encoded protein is CASSLKGGWDNEQYF.

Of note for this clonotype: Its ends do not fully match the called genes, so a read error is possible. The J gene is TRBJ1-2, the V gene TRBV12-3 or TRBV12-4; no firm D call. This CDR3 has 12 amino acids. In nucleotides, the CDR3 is TGTGTCAGCACTGAGGAGGGCTATGGCTACACCTTC. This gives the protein CVSTEEGYGYTF.

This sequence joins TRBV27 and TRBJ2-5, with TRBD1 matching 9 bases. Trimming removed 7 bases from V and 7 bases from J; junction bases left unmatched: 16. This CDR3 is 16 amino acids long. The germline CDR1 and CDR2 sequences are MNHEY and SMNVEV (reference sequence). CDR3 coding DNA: TGTGCCAGCACTTCCGGGCGGTACAGGGGGCCGGGGACCCAGTACTTC. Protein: CASTSGRYRGPGTQYF.

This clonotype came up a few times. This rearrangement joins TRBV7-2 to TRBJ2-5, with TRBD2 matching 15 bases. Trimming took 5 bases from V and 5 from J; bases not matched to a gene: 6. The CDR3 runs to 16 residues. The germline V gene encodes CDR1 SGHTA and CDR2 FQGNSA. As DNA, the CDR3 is TGTGCCAGCAGCCGCGGACTAGCGGGAGGGAGGGAGACCCAGTACTTC. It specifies CASSRGLAGGRETQYF.

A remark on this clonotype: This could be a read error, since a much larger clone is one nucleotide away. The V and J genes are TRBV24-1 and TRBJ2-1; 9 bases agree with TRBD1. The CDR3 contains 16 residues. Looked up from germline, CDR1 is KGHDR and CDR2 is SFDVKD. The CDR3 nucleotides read TGTGTCACCAGTGATTACGGACAGGGGTCTCACAATGAGCAGTTCTTC. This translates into CVTSDYGQGSHNEQFF.

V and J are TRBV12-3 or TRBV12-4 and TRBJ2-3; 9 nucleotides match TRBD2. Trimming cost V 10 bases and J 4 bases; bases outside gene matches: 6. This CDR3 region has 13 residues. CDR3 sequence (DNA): TGTGCCACCGTAGCGGGGGCGTCAGATACGCAGTATTTT. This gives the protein CATVAGASDTQYF.

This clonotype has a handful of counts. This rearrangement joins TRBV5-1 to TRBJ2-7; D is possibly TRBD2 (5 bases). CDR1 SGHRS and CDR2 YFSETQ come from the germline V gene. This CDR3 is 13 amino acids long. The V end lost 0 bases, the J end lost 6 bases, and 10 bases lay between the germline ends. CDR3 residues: CASSLAPSPEQYF. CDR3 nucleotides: TGCGCCAGCAGCTTGGCGCCTAGCCCCGAGCAGTACTTC.

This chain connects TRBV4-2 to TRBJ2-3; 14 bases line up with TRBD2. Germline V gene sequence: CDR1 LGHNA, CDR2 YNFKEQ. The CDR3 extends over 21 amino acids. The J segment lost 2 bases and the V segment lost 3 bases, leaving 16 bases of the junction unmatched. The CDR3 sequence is CASSHLAPGLAGASNTDTQYF. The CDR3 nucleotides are TGTGCCAGCAGCCACCTCGCGCCGGGACTAGCGGGGGCCTCTAACACAGATACGCAGTATTTT.

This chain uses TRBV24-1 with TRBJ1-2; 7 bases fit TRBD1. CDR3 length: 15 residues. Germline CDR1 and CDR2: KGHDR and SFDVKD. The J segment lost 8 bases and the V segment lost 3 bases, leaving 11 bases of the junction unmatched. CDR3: CATSDGGTDYRGYTF. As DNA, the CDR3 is TGTGCCACCAGTGATGGAGGGACAGACTATAGAGGCTACACCTTC.

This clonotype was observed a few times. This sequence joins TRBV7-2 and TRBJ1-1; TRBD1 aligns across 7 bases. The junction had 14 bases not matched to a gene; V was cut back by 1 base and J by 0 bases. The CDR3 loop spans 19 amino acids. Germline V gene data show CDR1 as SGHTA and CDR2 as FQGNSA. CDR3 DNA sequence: TGTGCCAGCAGCTTAGTTCCACAGGGGCCTTCCAATCTGAACACTGAAGCTTTCTTT. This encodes CASSLVPQGPSNLNTEAFF.

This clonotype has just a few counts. The CDR3 DNA follows: TGCGCCAGCAGCTGGGAGGACTCTGGGGCCAACGTCCTGACTTTC. This encodes CASSWEDSGANVLTF. The rearrangement joins TRBV5-1 to TRBJ2-6; D is perhaps TRBD2 (6 bases). Germline lookup yields CDR1 SGHRS and CDR2 YFSETQ. The ends were cut back, 3 bases at V and 0 bases at J, with 7 bases in the middle. There are 15 residues in the CDR3.

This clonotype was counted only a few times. CDR3 bases: TGTGCCAGCAGCTTAATTAGGGGGGCTGAAGCTTTCTTT. Translating it yields CASSLIRGAEAFF. The V call is TRBV7-3, the J call TRBJ1-1; D may be TRBD1 (6 bases). V dropped 1 base and J dropped 6 bases, with 9 bases sitting between them. The CDR3 is 13 amino acids. Germline V gene sequence: CDR1 SGHTA, CDR2 FQGTGA.

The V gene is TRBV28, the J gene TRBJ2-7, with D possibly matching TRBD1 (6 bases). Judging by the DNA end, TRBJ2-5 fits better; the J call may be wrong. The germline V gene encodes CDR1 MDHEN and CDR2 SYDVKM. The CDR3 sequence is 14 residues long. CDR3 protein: CATTRGMGQETQYF. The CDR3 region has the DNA TGTGCCACCACCAGGGGAATGGGGCAAGAGACCCAGTACTTC.

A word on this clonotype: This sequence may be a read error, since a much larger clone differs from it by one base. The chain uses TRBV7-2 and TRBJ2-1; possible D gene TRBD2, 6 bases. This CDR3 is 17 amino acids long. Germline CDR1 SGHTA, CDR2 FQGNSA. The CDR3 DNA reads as TGTGCCAGCAGCTTAGTGGCCGGGAGCAGCTCCTACAGTGAGCAGTTCTTC. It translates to CASSLVAGSSSYSEQFF. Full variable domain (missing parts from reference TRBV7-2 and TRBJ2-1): GAGVSQSPSNKVTEKGKDVELRCDPISGHTALYWYRQSLGQGLEFLIYFQGNSAPDKSGLPSDRFSAERTGGSVSTLTIQRTQQEDSAVYLCASSLVAGSSSYSEQFFGPGTRLTVL.

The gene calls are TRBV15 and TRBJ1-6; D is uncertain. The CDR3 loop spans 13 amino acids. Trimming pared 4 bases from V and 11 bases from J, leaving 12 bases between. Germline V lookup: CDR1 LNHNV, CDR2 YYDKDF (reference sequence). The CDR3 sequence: CATSIQPNPPLHF. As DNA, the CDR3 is TGTGCCACCAGCATACAGCCGAACCCACCCCTCCACTTT.

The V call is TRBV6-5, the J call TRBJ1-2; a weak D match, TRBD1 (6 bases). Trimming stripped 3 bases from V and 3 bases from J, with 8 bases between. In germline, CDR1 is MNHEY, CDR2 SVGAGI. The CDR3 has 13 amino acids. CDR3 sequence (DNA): TGTGCCAGCAGTTATCAGGGGTACTATGGCTACACCTTC. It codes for CASSYQGYYGYTF.

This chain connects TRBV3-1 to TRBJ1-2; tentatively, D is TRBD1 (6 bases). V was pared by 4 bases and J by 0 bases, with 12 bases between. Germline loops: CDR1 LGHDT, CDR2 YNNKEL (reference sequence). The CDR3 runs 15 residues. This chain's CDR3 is CASSPYRDSNYGYTF. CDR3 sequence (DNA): TGTGCCAGCAGCCCCTACAGGGACTCTAACTATGGCTACACCTTC.

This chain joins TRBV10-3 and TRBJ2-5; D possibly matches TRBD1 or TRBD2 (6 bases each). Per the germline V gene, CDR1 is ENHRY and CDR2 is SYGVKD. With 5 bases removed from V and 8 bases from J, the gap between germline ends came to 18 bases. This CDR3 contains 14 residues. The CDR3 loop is CAISPAPGAGTQYF. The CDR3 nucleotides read TGTGCCATCAGTCCCGCTCCGGGGGCAGGAACCCAGTACTTC.

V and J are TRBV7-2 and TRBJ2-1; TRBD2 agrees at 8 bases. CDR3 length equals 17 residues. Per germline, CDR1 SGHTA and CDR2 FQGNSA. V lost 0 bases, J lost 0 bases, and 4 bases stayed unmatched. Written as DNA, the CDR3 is TGTGCCAGCAGCTTAGCTTCCGGGGGGGCCTCCTACAATGAGCAGTTCTTC. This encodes CASSLASGGASYNEQFF. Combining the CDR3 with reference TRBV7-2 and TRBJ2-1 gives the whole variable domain GAGVSQSPSNKVTEKGKDVELRCDPISGHTALYWYRQSLGQGLEFLIYFQGNSAPDKSGLPSDRFSAERTGGSVSTLTIQRTQQEDSAVYLCASSLASGGASYNEQFFGPGTRLTVL.

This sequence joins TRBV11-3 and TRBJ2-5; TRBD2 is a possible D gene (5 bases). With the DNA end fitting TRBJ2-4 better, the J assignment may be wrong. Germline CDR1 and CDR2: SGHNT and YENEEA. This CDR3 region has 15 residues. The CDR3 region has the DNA TGTGCCAGCAGCTCGAGATCTTTCGGGGAAAACATTCAGTACTTC. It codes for CASSSRSFGENIQYF.

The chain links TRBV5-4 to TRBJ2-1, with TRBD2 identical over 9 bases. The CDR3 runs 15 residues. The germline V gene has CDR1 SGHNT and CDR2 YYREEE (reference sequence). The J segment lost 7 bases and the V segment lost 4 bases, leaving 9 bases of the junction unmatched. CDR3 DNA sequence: TGTGCCAGCAGCCTCATGACTAGCGGAACAAATGAGCAGTTCTTC. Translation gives CASSLMTSGTNEQFF.